This is a list of T cell receptor beta chains from one sample in a study of circulating CD8 cells and anti-PD-1 response in melanoma. TCRdb used MiXCR to reprocess the reads, holding one entry per CDR3 protein. The sample lists about a thousand distinct CDR3 sequences, approximately 9.9% occurring once. The source was CD8+ T cells from PBMCs, collected at baseline or after one month of anti-PD-1 therapy (not recorded which). Receptors originate from a human donor with melanoma. The CDR3 runs from the conserved cysteine through the conserved F or W. A D gene is named only where the DNA matches it firmly. Clone sizes are given selectively: once, few, many, or a class where the clone is expanded.

clone size: medium-sized; D gene: TRBD2; J gene: TRBJ2-1; V gene: TRBV19; CDR3 DNA: TGTGCCAGTAGTATAAGGATAGCGGGGGGGCCGGGCAATGAGCAGTTCTTC; CDR3 protein: CASSIRIAGGPGNEQFF
clone size: medium-sized; D gene: TRBD2; J gene: TRBJ2-1; V gene: TRBV2; CDR3 DNA: TGTGCCAGCACCCCGGGACTAGCGGGGGAAACCTACAATGAGCAGTTCTTC; CDR3 protein: CASTPGLAGETYNEQFF
clone size: large; D gene: -; J gene: TRBJ2-5; V gene: TRBV19; CDR3 DNA: TGTGCCACTCCGACCCACCAAGAGACCCAGTACTTC; CDR3 protein: CATPTHQETQYF
clone size: large; D gene: TRBD1; J gene: TRBJ2-4; V gene: TRBV18; CDR3 DNA: TGTGCCAGCTCACCACCGGACAGGGCATCCGACATTCAGTACTTC; CDR3 protein: CASSPPDRASDIQYF
clone size: large; D gene: -; J gene: TRBJ2-7; V gene: TRBV24-1; CDR3 DNA: TGTGCCACCAGTGAAGCGACAGGCCCCTACGAGCAGTACTTC; CDR3 protein: CATSEATGPYEQYF
clone size: medium-sized; D gene: -; J gene: TRBJ1-1; V gene: TRBV7-9; CDR3 DNA: TGTGCCAGCAGCAGTACAGGGAGTGGCACTGAAGCTTTCTTT; CDR3 protein: CASSSTGSGTEAFF
clone size: large; D gene: -; J gene: TRBJ2-3; V gene: TRBV14; CDR3 DNA: TGTGCCAGCAGCCAAGATTTCCCAGATACGCAGTATTTT; CDR3 protein: CASSQDFPDTQYF
clone size: large; D gene: -; J gene: TRBJ2-1; V gene: TRBV19; CDR3 DNA: TGTGCCAGTACGCCGGGGGACAATGAGCAGTTCTTC; CDR3 protein: CASTPGDNEQFF
clone size: medium-sized; D gene: -; J gene: TRBJ1-2; V gene: TRBV6-1; CDR3 DNA: TGTGCCAGCAGTGGCCTGGGGGCGGTCTATGGCTACACCTTC; CDR3 protein: CASSGLGAVYGYTF
clone size: large; D gene: -; J gene: TRBJ2-1; V gene: TRBV27; CDR3 DNA: TGTGCCACCTTCCGGGACTCCCTTGGTGCGTTCTTC; CDR3 protein: CATFRDSLGAFF
clone size: medium-sized; D gene: TRBD1; J gene: TRBJ2-7; V gene: TRBV19; CDR3 DNA: TGTGCCAGTAGTATTAGAGGGGGCAACGAGCAGTACTTC; CDR3 protein: CASSIRGGNEQYF
clone size: medium-sized; D gene: -; J gene: TRBJ1-1; V gene: TRBV27; CDR3 DNA: TGTGCCAGCAGTCCTCGGGGGGCGGACACTGAAGCTTTCTTT; CDR3 protein: CASSPRGADTEAFF
clone size: large; D gene: TRBD1; J gene: TRBJ2-1; V gene: TRBV2; CDR3 DNA: TGTGCCAGCGACGGGACAGGGCGCAATGAGCAGTTCTTC; CDR3 protein: CASDGTGRNEQFF
clone size: large; D gene: -; J gene: TRBJ2-7; V gene: TRBV28; CDR3 DNA: TGTGCCAGCGACCCGGGGGGCTCCTCCTACGAGCAGTACTTC; CDR3 protein: CASDPGGSSYEQYF
clone size: medium-sized; D gene: -; J gene: TRBJ2-5; V gene: TRBV4-1; CDR3 DNA: TGCGCCAGCAGCCCGCCAGGGGCCCACCAAGAGACCCAGTACTTC; CDR3 protein: CASSPPGAHQETQYF
clone size: large; D gene: -; J gene: TRBJ1-5; V gene: TRBV19; CDR3 DNA: TGTGCCAGTAGTATCTCGGTGAATCAGCCCCAGCATTTT; CDR3 protein: CASSISVNQPQHF
clone size: medium-sized; D gene: -; J gene: TRBJ2-7; V gene: TRBV20-1; CDR3 DNA: TGCAGTGCTAGGAACCTAGCCACCTACGAGCAGTACTTC; CDR3 protein: CSARNLATYEQYF
clone size: -; D gene: TRBD1; J gene: TRBJ2-7; V gene: TRBV6-2/TRBV6-3; CDR3 DNA: TGTGCCAGCAGCGGGACAGAGAACTACGAGCAGAACTTC; CDR3 protein: CASSGTENYEQNF
clone size: medium-sized; D gene: -; J gene: TRBJ1-5; V gene: TRBV19; CDR3 DNA: TGTGCCAGTAAAGAGGGCCAAATGGGCAATCAGCCCCAGCATTTT; CDR3 protein: CASKEGQMGNQPQHF
clone size: few; D gene: -; J gene: TRBJ2-7; V gene: TRBV4-1; CDR3 DNA: TGCGCCAGCAGCCAAGTACGGTCAGGGGTTGGCTACGAGCAGTACTTC; CDR3 protein: CASSQVRSGVGYEQYF
clone size: medium-sized; D gene: -; J gene: TRBJ2-1; V gene: TRBV28; CDR3 DNA: TGTGCCAGCAGTTTCCCAAGCTCCTACAATGAGCAGTTCTTC; CDR3 protein: CASSFPSSYNEQFF
clone size: large; D gene: -; J gene: TRBJ2-3; V gene: TRBV9; CDR3 DNA: TGTGCCAGCAGCGTAGAAGGGAGAGGGCCCGATACGCAGTATTTT; CDR3 protein: CASSVEGRGPDTQYF
clone size: medium-sized; D gene: -; J gene: TRBJ2-3; V gene: TRBV28; CDR3 DNA: TGTGCCAGCAGTTTAGCGGCCGGCACAGATACGCAGTATTTT; CDR3 protein: CASSLAAGTDTQYF
clone size: large; D gene: -; J gene: TRBJ2-1; V gene: TRBV2; CDR3 DNA: TGTGCCAGCAGTGATGGCGCAGGGTCGTACAATGAGCAGTTCTTC; CDR3 protein: CASSDGAGSYNEQFF
clone size: large; D gene: -; J gene: TRBJ2-3; V gene: TRBV5-6; CDR3 DNA: TGTGCCAGCAGCTTGCGTCAGGGAGATACGCAGTATTTT; CDR3 protein: CASSLRQGDTQYF
clone size: large; D gene: -; J gene: TRBJ1-1; V gene: TRBV19; CDR3 DNA: TGTGCCAGTAGTGCCGGGACACCCTACACTGAAGCTTTCTTT; CDR3 protein: CASSAGTPYTEAFF
clone size: medium-sized; D gene: -; J gene: TRBJ2-2; V gene: TRBV29-1; CDR3 DNA: TGCAGCGTTTTTTCCGGGGAGCTGTTTTTT; CDR3 protein: CSVFSGELFF
clone size: large; D gene: TRBD1; J gene: TRBJ2-1; V gene: TRBV14; CDR3 DNA: TGTGCCAGCAGGGAGACAGGGATGAATGAGCAGTTCTTC; CDR3 protein: CASRETGMNEQFF
clone size: few; D gene: TRBD1; J gene: TRBJ2-3; V gene: TRBV3-1; CDR3 DNA: TGTGCCAGCAGCCAAGAGAGTCGACAGGGGCCCACAGATACGCAGTATTTT; CDR3 protein: CASSQESRQGPTDTQYF
clone size: medium-sized; D gene: -; J gene: TRBJ1-5; V gene: TRBV7-8; CDR3 DNA: TGTGCCAGCAGCTTAGGGACGGGCTTGGGTCAGCCCCAGCATTTT; CDR3 protein: CASSLGTGLGQPQHF
clone size: medium-sized; D gene: -; J gene: TRBJ2-3; V gene: TRBV2; CDR3 DNA: TGTGCCAGCATCGGGCACACAGATACGCAGTATTTT; CDR3 protein: CASIGHTDTQYF
clone size: medium-sized; D gene: -; J gene: TRBJ2-1; V gene: TRBV11-2; CDR3 DNA: TGTGCCAGCAGCTTATTTGTCCCTGGGAATGAGCAGTTCTTC; CDR3 protein: CASSLFVPGNEQFF
clone size: large; D gene: TRBD1; J gene: TRBJ2-3; V gene: TRBV6-5; CDR3 DNA: TGTGCCAGCACTCCCGGACAGGGGTCGACAGATACGCAGTATTTT; CDR3 protein: CASTPGQGSTDTQYF
clone size: large; D gene: -; J gene: TRBJ2-1; V gene: TRBV14; CDR3 DNA: TGTGCCAGCGGCCGGGAAGGCACCTACAATGAGCAGTTCTTC; CDR3 protein: CASGREGTYNEQFF
clone size: medium-sized; D gene: -; J gene: TRBJ2-1; V gene: TRBV7-9; CDR3 DNA: TGTGCCAGCAGCACAGCCTACAATGAGCGGTTCTTC; CDR3 protein: CASSTAYNERFF
clone size: large; D gene: -; J gene: TRBJ2-3; V gene: TRBV25-1; CDR3 DNA: TGTGCCAGCGCCCAACCGGGCTTTAGAGATACGCAGTATTTT; CDR3 protein: CASAQPGFRDTQYF